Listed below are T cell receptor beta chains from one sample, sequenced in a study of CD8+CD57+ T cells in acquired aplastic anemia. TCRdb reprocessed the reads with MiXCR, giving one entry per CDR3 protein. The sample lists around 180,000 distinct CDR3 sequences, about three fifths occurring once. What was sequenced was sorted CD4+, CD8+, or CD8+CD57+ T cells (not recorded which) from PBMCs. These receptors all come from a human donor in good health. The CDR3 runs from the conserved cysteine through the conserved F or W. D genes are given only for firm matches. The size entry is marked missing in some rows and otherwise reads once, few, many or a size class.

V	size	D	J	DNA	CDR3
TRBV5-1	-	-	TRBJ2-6	TGCGCCAGCAGCTTCTACCAAATGGACGGGGCCAACGTCCTGACTTTC	CASSFYQMDGANVLTF
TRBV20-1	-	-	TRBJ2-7	TGCAGTGCTAGTTCGACAGTGGAGGGATACGAGCAGTACTTC	CSASSTVEGYEQYF
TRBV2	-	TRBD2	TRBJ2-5	TGTGCCAGCAGTGAAGCTAGCGGGGGTGGAGAGACCCAGTACTTC	CASSEASGGGETQYF
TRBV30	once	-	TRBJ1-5	TGTGCCTGGAGTGCCAGGGGCGATGAGCCCCAGCATTTT	CAWSARGDEPQHF
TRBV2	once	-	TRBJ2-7	TGTGCCAGCAGTTACTCGACTGGCAGCAATGCCTACGAGCAGTACTTC	CASSYSTGSNAYEQYF
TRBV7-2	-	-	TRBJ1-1	TGTGCCAGCAGCTCGTGGGGGGTGTCTGAAGCTTTCTTT	CASSSWGVSEAFF
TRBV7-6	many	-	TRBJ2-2	TGTGCCAGCAGCTCCAGTGGAGGGGCCAGCTTCGGGGAGCTGTTTTTT	CASSSSGGASFGELFF
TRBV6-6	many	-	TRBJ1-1	TGTGCCAGCAGCCCTACGGGGGACATGAACACTGAAGCTTTCTTT	CASSPTGDMNTEAFF
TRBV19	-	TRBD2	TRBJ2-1	TGTGCCAGTAGTATGCAACTAGCGGGAGAGCAGTTCTTC	CASSMQLAGEQFF
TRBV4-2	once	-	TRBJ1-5	TGTGCCAGCAGCCAGCGGACAGTTGATGATCAGCCCCAGCATTTT	CASSQRTVDDQPQHF
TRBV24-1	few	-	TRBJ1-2	TGTGCCACCAGTGACCCGGACCGCACAACACTGGATGGCTACACCTTC	CATSDPDRTTLDGYTF
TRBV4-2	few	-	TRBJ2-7	TGTGCCAGCAGCCAAGTTATCAACTACGAGCAGTACTTC	CASSQVINYEQYF
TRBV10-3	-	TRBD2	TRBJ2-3	TGTGCCATCAGTGGGGTCAGAAACGGGGGGGCAAAAGATACGCAGTATTTT	CAISGVRNGGAKDTQYF
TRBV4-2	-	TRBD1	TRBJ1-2	TGTGCCAGCAGCCGCCAACTCGGAGGACAGGGGAAGGGTGGCTACACCTTC	CASSRQLGGQGKGGYTF
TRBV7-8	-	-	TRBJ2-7	TGTGCCAGCGCTCGGACCGCCTACGAGCAGTACTTC	CASARTAYEQYF
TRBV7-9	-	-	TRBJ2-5	TGTGCCACGGGCCAAGAGACCCAGTACTTC	CATGQETQYF
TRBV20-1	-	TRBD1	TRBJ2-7	TGCAGTGCTAGAGACCGGACAGGACCGGACGAGCAGTACTTC	CSARDRTGPDEQYF
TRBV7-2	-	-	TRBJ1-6	TGTGCCAGCAGCTTTTCGCTTTCGGGGGGTAGGGATTCACCCCTCCACTTT	CASSFSLSGGRDSPLHF
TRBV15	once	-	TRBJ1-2	TGTGCCACCACTAATCGTGGGACGTGGGACTACACCTTC	CATTNRGTWDYTF
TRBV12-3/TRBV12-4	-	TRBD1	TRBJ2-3	TGTGCCAGCAGGGCCGGGACAGGCTTTGGCACAGATACGCAGTATTTT	CASRAGTGFGTDTQYF
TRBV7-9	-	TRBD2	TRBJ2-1	TGTGCCAGCAGCCCAGTAGCGGGAGAGGGGAGCAATGAGCAGTTCTTC	CASSPVAGEGSNEQFF
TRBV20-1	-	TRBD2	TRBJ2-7	TGCAGTGCTAGAGGGCTAGCGGGGGTATACGAGCAGTACTTC	CSARGLAGVYEQYF
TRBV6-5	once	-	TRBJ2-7	TGTGCCAGCAGTCCCGGAGTGGACCGGTACGAGCAGTACTTC	CASSPGVDRYEQYF
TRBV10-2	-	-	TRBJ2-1	TGCGCCAGCAGAGGCAGCGGGCCCTACAATGAGCAGTTCTTC	CASRGSGPYNEQFF
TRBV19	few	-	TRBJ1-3	TGTGCCAGTAGTTTAACAGGGATCTCTGGAAACACCATATATTTT	CASSLTGISGNTIYF
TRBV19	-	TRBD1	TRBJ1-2	TGTGCCAGTACCCCGGGGGGACAGGGGAACTATGGCTACACCTTC	CASTPGGQGNYGYTF
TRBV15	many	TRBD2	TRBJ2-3	TGTGCCACCAGTCGGGGGGGTCCAGATACGCAGTATTTT	CATSRGGPDTQYF
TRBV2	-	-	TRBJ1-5	TGTGCCAGCAGTCTCGGGGGGGGCCAGCCCCAGCATTTT	CASSLGGGQPQHF
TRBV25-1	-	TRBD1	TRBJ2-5	TGTGCCAGCAGTCTACGGGACAGTAGAGAGACCCAGTACTTC	CASSLRDSRETQYF
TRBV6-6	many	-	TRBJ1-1	TGTGCCAGCAGTTACTTGGACACTGAAGCTTTCTTT	CASSYLDTEAFF
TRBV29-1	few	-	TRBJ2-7	TGCAGCGTTGAAGGGTCTGTGGGAAAACCCTACGAGCAGTACTTC	CSVEGSVGKPYEQYF
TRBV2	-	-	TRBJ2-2	TGTGCCAGCAGGGCGAGGCAGGGCGCAACCGGGGAGCTGTTTTTT	CASRARQGATGELFF
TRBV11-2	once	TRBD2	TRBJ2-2	TGTGCCAGCAGCTTAGACAGCGGGAGGGAGGACGGGGAGCTGTTTTTT	CASSLDSGREDGELFF
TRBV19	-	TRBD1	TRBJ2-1	TGTGCCAGTAGTTTCCGACAGGGTGAGCAGTTCTTC	CASSFRQGEQFF
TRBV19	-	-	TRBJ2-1	TGTGCCAGTAGTATACTTATTTACAATGAGCAGTTCTTC	CASSILIYNEQFF
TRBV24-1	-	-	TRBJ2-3	TGTGCCACCAGGGACCCCTCGGGGTCAGATACGCAGTATTTT	CATRDPSGSDTQYF
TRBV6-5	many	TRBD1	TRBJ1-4	TGTGCCAGCAGTTACTCGGGGACAGGGGGTGAAAAACTGTTTTTT	CASSYSGTGGEKLFF
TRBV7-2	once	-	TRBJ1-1	TGTGCCAGCAGCTCGAACAGGGACACTGAAGCTTTCTTT	CASSSNRDTEAFF
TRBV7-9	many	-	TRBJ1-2	TGTGCCAGCAGCTTGGGGCGAAGCTACACCTTC	CASSLGRSYTF
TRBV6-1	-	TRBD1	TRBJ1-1	TGTGCCAGCAGTACCGGGACAGTAGTTGCTGAAGCTTTCTTT	CASSTGTVVAEAFF